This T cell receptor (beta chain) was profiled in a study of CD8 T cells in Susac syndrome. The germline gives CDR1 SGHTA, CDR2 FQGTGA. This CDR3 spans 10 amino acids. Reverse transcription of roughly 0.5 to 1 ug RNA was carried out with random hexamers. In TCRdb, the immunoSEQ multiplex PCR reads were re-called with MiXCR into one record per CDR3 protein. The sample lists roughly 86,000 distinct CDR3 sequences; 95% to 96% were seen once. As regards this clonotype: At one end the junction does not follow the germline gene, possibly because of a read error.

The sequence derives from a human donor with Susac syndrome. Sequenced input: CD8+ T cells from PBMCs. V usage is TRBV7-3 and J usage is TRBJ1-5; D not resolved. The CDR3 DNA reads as TGTGCCAGCAGCTTAAATAAGGGTTCATTT. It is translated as CASSLNKGSF.